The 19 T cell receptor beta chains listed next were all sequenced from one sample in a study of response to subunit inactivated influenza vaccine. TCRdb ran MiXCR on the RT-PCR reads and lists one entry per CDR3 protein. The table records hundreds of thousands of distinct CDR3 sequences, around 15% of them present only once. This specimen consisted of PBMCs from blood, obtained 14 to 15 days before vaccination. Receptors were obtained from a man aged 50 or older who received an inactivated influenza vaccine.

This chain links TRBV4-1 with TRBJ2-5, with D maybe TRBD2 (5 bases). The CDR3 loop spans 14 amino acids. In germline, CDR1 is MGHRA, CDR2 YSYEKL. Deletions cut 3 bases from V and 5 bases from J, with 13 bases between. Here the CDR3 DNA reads TGCGCCAGCAGCCACCCCGGGAAGGCGGAGACCCAGTACTTC. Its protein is CASSHPGKAETQYF.

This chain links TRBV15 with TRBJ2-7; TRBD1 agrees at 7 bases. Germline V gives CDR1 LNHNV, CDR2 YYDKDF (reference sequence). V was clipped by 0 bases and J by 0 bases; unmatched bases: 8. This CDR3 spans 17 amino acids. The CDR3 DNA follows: TGTGCCACCAGCAGAGACAAGGGACAGCCCGACTCCTACGAGCAGTACTTC. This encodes CATSRDKGQPDSYEQYF.

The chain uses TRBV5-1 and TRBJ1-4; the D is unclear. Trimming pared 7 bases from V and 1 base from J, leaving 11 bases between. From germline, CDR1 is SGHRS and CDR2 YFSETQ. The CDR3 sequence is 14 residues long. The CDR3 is CASAPAGTNEKLFF. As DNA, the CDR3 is TGCGCCAGCGCCCCGGCGGGAACTAATGAAAAACTGTTTTTT.

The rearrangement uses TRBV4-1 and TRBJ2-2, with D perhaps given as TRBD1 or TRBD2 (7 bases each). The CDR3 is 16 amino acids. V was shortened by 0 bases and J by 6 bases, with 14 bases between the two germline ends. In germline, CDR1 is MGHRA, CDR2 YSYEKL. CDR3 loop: CASSQDWAGGAGELFF. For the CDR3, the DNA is TGCGCCAGCAGCCAAGATTGGGCAGGGGGGGCCGGGGAGCTGTTTTTT.

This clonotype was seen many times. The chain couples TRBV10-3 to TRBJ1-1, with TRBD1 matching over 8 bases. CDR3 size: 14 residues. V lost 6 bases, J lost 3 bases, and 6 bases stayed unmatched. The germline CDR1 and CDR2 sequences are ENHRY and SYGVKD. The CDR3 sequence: CAISGQGRDTEAFF. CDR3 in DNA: TGTGCCATCAGCGGACAGGGTCGTGACACTGAAGCTTTCTTT.

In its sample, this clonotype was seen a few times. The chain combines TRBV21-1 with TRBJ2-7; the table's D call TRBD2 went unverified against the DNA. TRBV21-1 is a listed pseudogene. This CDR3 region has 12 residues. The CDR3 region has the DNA TGTGCCAGGAAGGGACTGGACTACGAGCAGTACTTC. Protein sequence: CARKGLDYEQYF.

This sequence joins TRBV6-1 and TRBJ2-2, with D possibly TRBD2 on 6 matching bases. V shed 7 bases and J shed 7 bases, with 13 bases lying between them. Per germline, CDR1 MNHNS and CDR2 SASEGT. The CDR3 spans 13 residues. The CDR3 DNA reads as TGTGCCAGCACGAGCGGGCCGGACGGGGAGCTGTTTTTT. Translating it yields CASTSGPDGELFF.

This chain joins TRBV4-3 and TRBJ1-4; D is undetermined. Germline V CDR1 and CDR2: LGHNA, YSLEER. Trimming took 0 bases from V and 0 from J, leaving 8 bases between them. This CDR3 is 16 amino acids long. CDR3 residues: CASSQDQGTTNEKLFF. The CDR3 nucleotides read TGCGCCAGCAGCCAAGATCAAGGTACAACTAATGAAAAACTGTTTTTT.

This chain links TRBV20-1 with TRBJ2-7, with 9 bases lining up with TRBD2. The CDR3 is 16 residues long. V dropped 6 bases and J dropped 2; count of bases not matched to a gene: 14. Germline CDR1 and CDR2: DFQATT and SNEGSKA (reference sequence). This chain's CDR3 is CSASGGTSLKPYEQYF. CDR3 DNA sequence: TGCAGTGCCTCCGGCGGGACTAGCCTCAAACCCTACGAGCAGTACTTC.

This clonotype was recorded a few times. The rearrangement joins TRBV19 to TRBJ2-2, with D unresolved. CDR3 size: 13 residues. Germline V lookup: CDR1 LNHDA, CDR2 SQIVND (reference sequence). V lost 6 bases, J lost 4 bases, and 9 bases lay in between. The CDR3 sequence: CASRVKGTGELFF. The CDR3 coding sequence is TGTGCCAGTAGGGTCAAGGGCACCGGGGAGCTGTTTTTT.

CDR3 sequence: CASSLDQTSTDTQYF. The CDR3 region has the DNA TGTGCCAGCAGCTTAGACCAGACCTCCACAGATACGCAGTATTTT. V and J are TRBV5-4 and TRBJ2-3, with D unresolved. V shed 2 bases and J shed 2 bases, with 12 bases lying between them. From germline, CDR1 is SGHNT and CDR2 YYREEE (reference sequence). The CDR3 spans 15 residues. Filled out from reference TRBV5-4 and TRBJ2-3, the complete variable domain reads ETGVTQSPTHLIKTRGQQVTLRCSSQSGHNTVSWYQQALGQGPQFIFQYYREEENGRGNFPPRFSGLQFPNYSSELNVNALELDDSALYLCASSLDQTSTDTQYFGPGTRLTVL.

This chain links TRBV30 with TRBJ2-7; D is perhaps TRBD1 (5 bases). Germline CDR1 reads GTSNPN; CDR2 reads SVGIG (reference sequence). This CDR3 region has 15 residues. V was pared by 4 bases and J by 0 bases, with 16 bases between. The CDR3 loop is CAWTQQGAGSYEQYF. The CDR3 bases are TGTGCCTGGACCCAGCAAGGGGCCGGCTCCTACGAGCAGTACTTC.

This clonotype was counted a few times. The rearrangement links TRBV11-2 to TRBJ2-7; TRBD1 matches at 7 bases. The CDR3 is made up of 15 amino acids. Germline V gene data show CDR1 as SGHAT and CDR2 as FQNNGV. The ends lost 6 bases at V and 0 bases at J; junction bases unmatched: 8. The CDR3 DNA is TGTGCCAGCAGTCCCAGGGACAGCAGCTCCTACGAGCAGTACTTC. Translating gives CASSPRDSSSYEQYF.

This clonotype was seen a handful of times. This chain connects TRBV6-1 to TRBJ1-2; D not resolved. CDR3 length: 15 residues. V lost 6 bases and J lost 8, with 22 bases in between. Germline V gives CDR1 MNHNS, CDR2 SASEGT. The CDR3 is CASRQQAARTEGYTF. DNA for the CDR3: TGTGCCAGCAGGCAACAAGCCGCCAGGACCGAGGGCTACACCTTC.

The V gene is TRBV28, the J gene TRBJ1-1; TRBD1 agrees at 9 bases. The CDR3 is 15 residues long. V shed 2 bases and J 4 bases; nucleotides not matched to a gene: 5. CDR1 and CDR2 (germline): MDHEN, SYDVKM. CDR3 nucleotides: TGTGCCAGCAGTTTAGGGGACAGGGTACTCACTGAAGCTTTCTTT. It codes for CASSLGDRVLTEAFF.

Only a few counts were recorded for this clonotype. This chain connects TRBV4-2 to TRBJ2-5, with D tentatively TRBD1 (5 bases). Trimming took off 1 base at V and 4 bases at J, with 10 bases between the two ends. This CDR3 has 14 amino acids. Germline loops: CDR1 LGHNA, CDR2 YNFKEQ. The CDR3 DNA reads TGTGCCAGCAGCCAAGGAGCAGGGCGAGAGACCCAGTACTTC. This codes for CASSQGAGRETQYF.

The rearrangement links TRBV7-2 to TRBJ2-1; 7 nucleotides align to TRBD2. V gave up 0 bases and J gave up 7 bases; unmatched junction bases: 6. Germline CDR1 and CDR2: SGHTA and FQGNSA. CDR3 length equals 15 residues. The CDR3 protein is CASSLAMTSPNEQFF. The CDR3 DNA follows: TGTGCCAGCAGCTTAGCAATGACTAGCCCGAATGAGCAGTTCTTC.

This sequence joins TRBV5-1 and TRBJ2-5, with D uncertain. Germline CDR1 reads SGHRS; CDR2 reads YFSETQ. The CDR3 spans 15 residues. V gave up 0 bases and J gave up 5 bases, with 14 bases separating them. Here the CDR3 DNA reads TGCGCCAGCAGCTTGGTTAGCAGTCTCCGGGAGACCCAGTACTTC. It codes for CASSLVSSLRETQYF.

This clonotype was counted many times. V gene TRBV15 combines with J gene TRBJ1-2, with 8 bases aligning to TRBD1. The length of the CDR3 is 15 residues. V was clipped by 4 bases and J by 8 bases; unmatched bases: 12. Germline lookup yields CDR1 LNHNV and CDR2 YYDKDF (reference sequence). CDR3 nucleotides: TGTGCCACCAGCACCCGACAGGGGATCGGCGGCGGCTACACCTTC. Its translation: CATSTRQGIGGGYTF. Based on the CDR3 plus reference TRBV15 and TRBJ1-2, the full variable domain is DAMVIQNPRYQVTQFGKPVTLSCSQTLNHNVMYWYQQKSSQAPKLLFHYYDKDFNNEADTPDNFQSRRPNTSFCFLDIRSPGLGDTAMYLCATSTRQGIGGGYTFGSGTRLTVV.